This section outlines one TCR beta chain sequence together with its context. Its antigen is currently not known. No much larger clonotype is one base removed from it; base qualities were not supplied. This record belongs to a study of Ad26.COV2.S vaccination and SARS-CoV-2 variants (dated by TCRdb to the early 2020s). About the study as a whole: Donors in the vaccine arm were drawn from COV1001, a phase I-IIa trial of Ad26.COV2.S in healthy adults that was multicentre, randomized, double-blind and placebo-controlled. Ad26.COV2.S was given intramuscularly at 5x10^10 or 1x10^11 viral particles, as a single shot or as two shots 56 days apart. TCRbeta repertoire sequencing served as the tool for gauging how specific and how broad the SARS-CoV-2-reactive T cell receptors were following Ad26.COV2.S vaccination. A total of approximately 32 samples were included in the TCR-sequenced set, comprising roughly 19 Ad26.COV2.S vaccine recipients, 5 placebo recipients and 8 SARS-CoV-2 convalescent individuals. Trial participants were randomized into five groups of five, in which low-dose or high-dose Ad26.COV2.S was given once or twice, or placebo was given on both occasions. Throughout the experiments and outcome assessment, investigators stayed blinded to trial group allocation.

Interpreted using the paper, the treatment or condition label stands for: over 15 received Ad26.COV2.S at low or high dose, single or two shots; roughly five received placebo; per-sample allocation not given. For vaccine and placebo recipients, the sequenced repertoires came from samples collected on day 63 after the first injection. In Cohort 1b, around 23 adults aged 18-55 years were enrolled at a single site in Boston, USA, between 29 July and 7 August 2020. Ad26.COV2.S was a replication-incompetent adenovirus type 26 vector that expressed a prefusion-stabilized SARS-CoV-2 spike protein derived from the original Wuhan strain. The immunoSEQ Assay was used to sequence TCRbeta CDR3 regions. After extraction, genomic DNA underwent amplification by bias-controlled multiplex PCR, followed by high-throughput sequencing. On the authors' methods: To quantify the absolute abundance of every unique TCRbeta CDR3 region, sequences were collapsed and filtered. T cell fraction was estimated by normalizing TCRbeta template counts to usable DNA, with usable DNA measured through amplification of reference genes found in all nucleated cells. Repertoire TCRs were annotated as SARS-CoV-2-specific by exact matching of V gene, CDR3 amino acid sequence and J gene to a known reactive TCR set. The reference SARS-CoV-2 TCR set was derived from MIRA and filtered for enrichment in COVID-19-positive ImmuneCODE repertoires, a step that removed public or cross-reactive TCRs. Using the MIRA antigens, annotated TCRs were further analysed by specific ORF or by position within an ORF. Breadth was defined as annotated unique rearrangements over total unique productive rearrangements; depth was the summed frequency of those rearrangements. Two-sided Wilcoxon rank-sum tests were applied when comparing TCR breadth between groups. TCRdb took this table from immuneACCESS and kept in-frame rearrangements with V and J called. Such tables lack part of the clones; where checked against another copy, unresolved V genes explain under half of the gap, and the rest is unexplained. V and J calls and clone size are copied from that table; D and trimming were computed from the DNA. The sample has some 300,000 clones on record, just under 85% of them singletons. Under 2.5% of the sample is held by the ten biggest clonotypes.

Taken from the germline V gene (reference sequence), the CDR1 and CDR2 loops are SGHNT and YYREEE. The germline ends are 13 bases apart after V is trimmed by 5 bases and J by 11 bases. Taken from cysteine to phenylalanine, the CDR3 has 12 residues. Only the CDR3 part of the read is kept: 36 bases, read in frame from the first base. Study-wide conclusions, independent of this receptor: Substantial breadth of spike-specific CD8+ and CD4+ T cell responses was reported after vaccination. Compared with placebo recipients, Ad26.COV2.S recipients showed higher spike-specific TCR breadth (P = 0.0014). Vaccine and placebo recipients had comparable non-spike TCR breadth, which fits with the vaccine containing only spike. The authors noted that the TCR breadth and depth analyses may have underestimated total T cell responses. The study was not powered for comparison of responses between vaccine doses or regimens.

Sequences were derived from peripheral blood, sampled in a trial of Ad26.COV2.S vaccine versus placebo. The rearranged chain carries TRBV5-4 and TRBJ1-4, with no confidently assigned D gene. The TCR was taken from a person between 18 and 60 years old who received the Ad26.COV2.S COVID-19 vaccine or a placebo. The bases are TGTGCCAGCAGGGACGGGCCTGGGAAACTGTTTTTT. It is translated as CASRDGPGKLFF.